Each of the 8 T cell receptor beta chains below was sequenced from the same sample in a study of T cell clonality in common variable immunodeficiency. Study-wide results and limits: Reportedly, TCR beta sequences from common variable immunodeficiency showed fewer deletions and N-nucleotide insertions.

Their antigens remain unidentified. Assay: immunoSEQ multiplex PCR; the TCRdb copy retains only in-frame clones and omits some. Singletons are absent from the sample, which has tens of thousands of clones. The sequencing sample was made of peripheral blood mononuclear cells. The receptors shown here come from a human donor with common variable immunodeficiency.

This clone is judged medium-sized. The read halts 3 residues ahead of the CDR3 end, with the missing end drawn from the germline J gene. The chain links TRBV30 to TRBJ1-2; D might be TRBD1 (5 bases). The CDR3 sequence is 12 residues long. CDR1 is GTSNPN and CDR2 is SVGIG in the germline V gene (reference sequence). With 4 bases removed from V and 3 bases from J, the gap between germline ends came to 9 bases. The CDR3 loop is CAWTGLDYGYTF. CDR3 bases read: TGTGCCTGGACAGGGTTGGACTATGGC. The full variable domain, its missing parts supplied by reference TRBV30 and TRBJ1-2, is SQTIHQWPATLVQPVGSPLSLECTVEGTSNPNLYWYRQAAGRGLQLLFYSVGIGQISSEVPQNLSASRPQDRQFILSSKKLLLSDSGFYLCAWTGLDYGYTFGSGTRLTVV.

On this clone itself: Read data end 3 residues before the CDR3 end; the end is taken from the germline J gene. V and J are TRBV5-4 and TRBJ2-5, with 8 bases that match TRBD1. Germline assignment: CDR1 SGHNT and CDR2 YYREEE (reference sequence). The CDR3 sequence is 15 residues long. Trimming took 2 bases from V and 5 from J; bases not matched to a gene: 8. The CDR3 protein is CASSLSGQGGETQYF. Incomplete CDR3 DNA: TGTGCCAGCAGCTTATCAGGACAGGGCGGCGAGACC.

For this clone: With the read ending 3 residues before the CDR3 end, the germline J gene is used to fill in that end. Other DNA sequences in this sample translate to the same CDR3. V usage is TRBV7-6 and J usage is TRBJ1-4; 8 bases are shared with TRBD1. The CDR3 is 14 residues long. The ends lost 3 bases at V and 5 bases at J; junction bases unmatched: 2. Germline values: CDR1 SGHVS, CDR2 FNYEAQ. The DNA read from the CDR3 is TGTGCCAGCAGCTTGGACAGGGTGAATGAAAAA. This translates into CASSLDRVNEK. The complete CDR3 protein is CASSLDRVNEKLFF.

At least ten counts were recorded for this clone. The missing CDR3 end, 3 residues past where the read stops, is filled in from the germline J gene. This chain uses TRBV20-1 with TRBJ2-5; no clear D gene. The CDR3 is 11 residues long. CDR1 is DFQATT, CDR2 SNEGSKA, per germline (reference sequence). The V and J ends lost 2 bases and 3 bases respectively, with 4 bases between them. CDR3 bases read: TGCAGTGCTAGACCAGAAGAGACC. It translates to CSARPEET. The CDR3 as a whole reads CSARPEETQYF.

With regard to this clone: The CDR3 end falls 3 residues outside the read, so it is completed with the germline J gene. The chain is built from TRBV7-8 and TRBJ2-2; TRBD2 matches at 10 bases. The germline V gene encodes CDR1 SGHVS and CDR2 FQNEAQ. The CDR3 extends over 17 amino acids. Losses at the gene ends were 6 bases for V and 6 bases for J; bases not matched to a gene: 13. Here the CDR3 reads CASSFSASGSLSGELFF. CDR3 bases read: TGTGCCAGCAGTTTTAGCGCTAGCGGGAGTCTCTCCGGGGAG.

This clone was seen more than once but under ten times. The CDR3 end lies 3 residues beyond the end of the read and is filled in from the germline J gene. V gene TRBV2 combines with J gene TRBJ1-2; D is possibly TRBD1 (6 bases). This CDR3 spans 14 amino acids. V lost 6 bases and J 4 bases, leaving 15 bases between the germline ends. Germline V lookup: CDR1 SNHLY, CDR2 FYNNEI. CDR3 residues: CASRKTGLAYGYTF. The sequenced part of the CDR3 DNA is TGTGCCAGCAGAAAGACAGGTTTGGCCTATGGC.

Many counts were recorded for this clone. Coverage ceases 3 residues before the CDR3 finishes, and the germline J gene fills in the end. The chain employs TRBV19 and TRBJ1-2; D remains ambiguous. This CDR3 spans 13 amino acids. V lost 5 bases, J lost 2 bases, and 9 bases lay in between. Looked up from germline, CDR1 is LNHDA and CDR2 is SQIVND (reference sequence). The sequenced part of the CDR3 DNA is TGTGCCAGTAGTGCGCAGGTGAACTATGGC. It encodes CASSAQVNYG. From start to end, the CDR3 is CASSAQVNYGYTF.

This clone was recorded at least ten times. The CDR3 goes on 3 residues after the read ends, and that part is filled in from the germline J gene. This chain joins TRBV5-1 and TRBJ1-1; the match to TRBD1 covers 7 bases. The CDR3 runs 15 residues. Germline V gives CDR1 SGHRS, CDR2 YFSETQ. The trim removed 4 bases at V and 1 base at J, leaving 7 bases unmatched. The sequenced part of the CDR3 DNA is TGCGCCAGCAGCCAAATGGGACAGACGAACACTGAA. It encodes CASSQMGQTNTE. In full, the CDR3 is CASSQMGQTNTEAFF.